This record looks at one T cell receptor (beta chain) sequence and its context. No antigen is known for it. This sample was included in a study of graft-versus-host responses after intestinal transplantation. Study at large: Following induction with anti-thymocyte globulin, all recipients were given tacrolimus and steroids for about 3 years.

General study points: Some GvH clones were seen earlier in gut or blood, suggesting intestinal origin.

Produced via immunoSEQ multiplex PCR; TCRdb's table is partial and in-frame only. The table includes approximately 37,000 clones, around nine tenths detected once. The germline V and J ends were trimmed by 4 bases and 0 bases, with 3 bases remaining between them. CDR3 size: 12 residues. CDR1 and CDR2 (germline): ENHRY, SYGVKD. The chain couples TRBV10-3 to TRBJ1-1; D is unresolved. This sequence was found in a human patient who received an intestinal transplant, so some T cells may come from the graft donor. The sequencing here drew on PBMCs, taken 267 days after transplant. CDR3 sequence reads: CAISGMNTEAFF. The CDR3 DNA is TGTGCCATCAGTGGGATGAACACTGAAGCTTTCTTT.